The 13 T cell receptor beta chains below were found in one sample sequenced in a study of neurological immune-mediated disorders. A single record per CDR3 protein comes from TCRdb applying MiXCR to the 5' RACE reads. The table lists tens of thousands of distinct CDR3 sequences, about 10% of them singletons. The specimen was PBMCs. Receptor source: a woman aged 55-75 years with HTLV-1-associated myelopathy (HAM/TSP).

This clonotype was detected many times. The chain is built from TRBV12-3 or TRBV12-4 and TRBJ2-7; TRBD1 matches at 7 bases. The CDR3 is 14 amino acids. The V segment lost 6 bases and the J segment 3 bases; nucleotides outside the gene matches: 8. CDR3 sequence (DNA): TGTGCCAGCAGCCTAGCCCACAGGGGCTACGAGCAGTACTTC. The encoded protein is CASSLAHRGYEQYF.

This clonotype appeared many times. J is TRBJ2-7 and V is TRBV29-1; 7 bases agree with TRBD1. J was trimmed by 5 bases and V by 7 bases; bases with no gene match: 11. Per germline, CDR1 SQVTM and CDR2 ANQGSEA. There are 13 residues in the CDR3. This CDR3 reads CSASQTGKDEQYF. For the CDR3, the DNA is TGCAGCGCAAGCCAGACAGGGAAGGACGAGCAGTACTTC.

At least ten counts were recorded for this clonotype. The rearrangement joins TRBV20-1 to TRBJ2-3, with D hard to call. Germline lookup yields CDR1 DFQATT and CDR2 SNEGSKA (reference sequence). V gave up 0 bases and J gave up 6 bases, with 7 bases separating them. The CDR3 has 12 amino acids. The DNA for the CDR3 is TGCAGTGCTAGAGATCTAAGGGATACGCAGTATTTT. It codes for CSARDLRDTQYF.

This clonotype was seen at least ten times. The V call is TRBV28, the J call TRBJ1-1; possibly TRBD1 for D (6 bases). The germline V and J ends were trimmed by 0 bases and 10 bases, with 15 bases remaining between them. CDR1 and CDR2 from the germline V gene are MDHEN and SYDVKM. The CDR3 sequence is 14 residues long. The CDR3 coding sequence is TGTGCCAGCAGTTTATGGGACAGAATCGTGGGAGCTTTCTTT. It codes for CASSLWDRIVGAFF.

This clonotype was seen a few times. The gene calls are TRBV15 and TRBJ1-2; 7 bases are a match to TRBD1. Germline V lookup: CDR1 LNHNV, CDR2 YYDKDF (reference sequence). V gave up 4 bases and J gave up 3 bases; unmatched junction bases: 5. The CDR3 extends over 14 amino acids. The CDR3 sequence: CATSTTGTDYGYTF. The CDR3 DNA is TGTGCCACCAGCACGACCGGGACAGACTATGGCTACACCTTC.

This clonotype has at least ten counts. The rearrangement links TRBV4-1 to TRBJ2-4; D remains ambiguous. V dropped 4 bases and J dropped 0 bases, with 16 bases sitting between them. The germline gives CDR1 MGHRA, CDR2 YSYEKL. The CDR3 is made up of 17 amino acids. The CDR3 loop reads CASSPTVGSGAKNIQYF. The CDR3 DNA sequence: TGCGCCAGCAGCCCTACCGTGGGTTCTGGAGCCAAAAACATTCAGTACTTC.

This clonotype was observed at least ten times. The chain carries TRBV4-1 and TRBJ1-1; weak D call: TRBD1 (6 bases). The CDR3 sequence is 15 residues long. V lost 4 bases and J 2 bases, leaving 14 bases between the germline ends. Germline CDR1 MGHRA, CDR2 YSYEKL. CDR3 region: CASSRGRGGNTEAFF. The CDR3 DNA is TGCGCCAGCAGCCGGGGCAGGGGAGGTAACACTGAAGCTTTCTTT.

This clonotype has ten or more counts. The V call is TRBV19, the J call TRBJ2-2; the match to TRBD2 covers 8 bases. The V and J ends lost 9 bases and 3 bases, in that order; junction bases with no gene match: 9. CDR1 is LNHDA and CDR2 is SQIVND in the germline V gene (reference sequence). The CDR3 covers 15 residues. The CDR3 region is CASLIAGSHTGELFF. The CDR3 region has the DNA TGTGCCAGCCTAATAGCGGGGTCCCACACCGGGGAGCTGTTTTTT.

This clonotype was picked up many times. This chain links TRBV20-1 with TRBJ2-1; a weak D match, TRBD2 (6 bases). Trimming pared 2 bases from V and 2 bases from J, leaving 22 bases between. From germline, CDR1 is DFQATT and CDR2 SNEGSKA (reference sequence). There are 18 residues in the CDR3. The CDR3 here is CSARTHLNAGSPYNEQFF. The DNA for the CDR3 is TGCAGTGCTAGAACACACCTTAACGCGGGGTCACCCTACAATGAGCAGTTCTTC.

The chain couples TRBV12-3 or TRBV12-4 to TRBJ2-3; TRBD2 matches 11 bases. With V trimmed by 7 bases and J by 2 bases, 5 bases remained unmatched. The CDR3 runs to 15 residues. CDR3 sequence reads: CASTGLAGFTDTQYF. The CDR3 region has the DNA TGTGCCAGCACCGGACTAGCGGGTTTCACAGATACGCAGTATTTT.

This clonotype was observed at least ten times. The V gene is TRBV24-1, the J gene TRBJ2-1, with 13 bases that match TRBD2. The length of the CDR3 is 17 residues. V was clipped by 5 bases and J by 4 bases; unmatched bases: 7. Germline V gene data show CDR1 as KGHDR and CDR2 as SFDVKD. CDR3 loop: CATSGHRTSGGYNEQFF. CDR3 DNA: TGTGCCACCAGTGGTCACCGGACTAGCGGGGGTTACAATGAGCAGTTCTTC.

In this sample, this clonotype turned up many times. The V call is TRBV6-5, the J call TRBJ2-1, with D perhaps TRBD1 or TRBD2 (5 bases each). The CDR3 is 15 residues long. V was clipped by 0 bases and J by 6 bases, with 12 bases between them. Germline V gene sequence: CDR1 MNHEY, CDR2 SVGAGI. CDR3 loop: CASSYSLGRLNEQFF. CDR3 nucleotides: TGTGCCAGCAGTTACTCTCTGGGACGGCTCAATGAGCAGTTCTTC.

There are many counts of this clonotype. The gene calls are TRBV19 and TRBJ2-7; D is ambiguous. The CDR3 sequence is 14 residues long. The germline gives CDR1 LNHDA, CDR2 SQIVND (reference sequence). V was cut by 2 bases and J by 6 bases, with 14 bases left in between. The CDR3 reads CASSIRYRKGEQYF. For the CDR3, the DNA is TGTGCCAGTAGTATACGGTACCGAAAAGGCGAGCAGTACTTC.